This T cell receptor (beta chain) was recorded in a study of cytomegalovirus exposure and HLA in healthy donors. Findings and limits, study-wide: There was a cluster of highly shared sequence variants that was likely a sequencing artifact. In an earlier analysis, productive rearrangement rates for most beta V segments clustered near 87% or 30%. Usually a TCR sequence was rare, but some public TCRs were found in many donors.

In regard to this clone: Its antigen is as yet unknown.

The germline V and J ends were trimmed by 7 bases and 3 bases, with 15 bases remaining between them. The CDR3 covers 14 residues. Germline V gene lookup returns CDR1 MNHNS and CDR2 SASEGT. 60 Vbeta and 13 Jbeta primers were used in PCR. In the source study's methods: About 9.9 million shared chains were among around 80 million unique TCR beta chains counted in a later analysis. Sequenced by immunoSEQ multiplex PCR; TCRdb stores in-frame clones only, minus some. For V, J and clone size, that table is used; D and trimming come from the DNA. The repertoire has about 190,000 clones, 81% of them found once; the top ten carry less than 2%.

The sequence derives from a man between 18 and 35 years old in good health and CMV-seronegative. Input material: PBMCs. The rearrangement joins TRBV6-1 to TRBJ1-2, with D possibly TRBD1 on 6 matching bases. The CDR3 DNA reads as TGTGCCAGCAAGGTGCAGGACAGAGACTATGGCTACACCTTC. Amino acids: CASKVQDRDYGYTF.